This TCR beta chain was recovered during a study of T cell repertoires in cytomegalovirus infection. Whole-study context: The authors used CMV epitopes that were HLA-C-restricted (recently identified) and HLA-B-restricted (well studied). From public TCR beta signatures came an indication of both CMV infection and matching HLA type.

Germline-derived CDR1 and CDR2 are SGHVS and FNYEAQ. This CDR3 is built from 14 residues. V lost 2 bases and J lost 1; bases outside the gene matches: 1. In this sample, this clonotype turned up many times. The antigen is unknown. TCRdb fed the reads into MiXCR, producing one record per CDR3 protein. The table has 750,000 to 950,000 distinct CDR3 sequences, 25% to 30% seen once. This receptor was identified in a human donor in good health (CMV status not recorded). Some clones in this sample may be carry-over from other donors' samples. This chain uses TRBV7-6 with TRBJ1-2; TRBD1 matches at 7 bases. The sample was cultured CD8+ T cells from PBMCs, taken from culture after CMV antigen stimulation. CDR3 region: CASSLTGDNYGYTF. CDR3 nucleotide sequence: TGTGCCAGCAGCTTAACAGGGGATAACTATGGCTACACCTTC.